Listed below are T cell receptor beta chains from one sample, sequenced in a study of Ad26.COV2.S vaccination and SARS-CoV-2 variants. The assay was immunoSEQ multiplex PCR, and TCRdb's table has in-frame clones only and misses some. Of 400,000 to 500,000 clones listed, 75% to 90% are singletons. The source was peripheral blood, collected in a trial of Ad26.COV2.S vaccine versus placebo. Receptor source: a person aged 18-65 years who received the Ad26.COV2.S COVID-19 vaccine or a placebo. CDR3s include the opening cysteine and the closing phenylalanine or tryptophan. Fields, in order: V gene, J gene, clone size, D gene, CDR3 DNA, CDR3 protein. D genes are given only for firm matches. A row's size may be missing; if present it is once, few, many or a size class.

>TRBV28|TRBJ1-2|.|TRBD1
TGTGCCAGCAGCTTGACAGGGGGCGCCCGTAACTATGGCTACACCTTC
CASSLTGGARNYGYTF
>TRBV5-1|TRBJ2-5|.|.
TGCGCCAGCAGCCTGACGGTCCTCCAAGAGACCCAGTACTTC
CASSLTVLQETQYF
>TRBV3-1/TRBV3-2|TRBJ2-5|.|.
TGTGCCAGCAGCCAATGGGGCATAGGGGGTCAAGAGACCCAGTACTTC
CASSQWGIGGQETQYF
>TRBV24-1|TRBJ2-2|.|TRBD1
TGTGCCACCAGTGATCCCGGGACAGACTACACCGGGGAGCTGTTTTTT
CATSDPGTDYTGELFF
>TRBV2|TRBJ2-1|.|.
TGTGCCAGCAAGCCCCGTTACAATGAGCAGTTCTTC
CASKPRYNEQFF
>TRBV11-3|TRBJ1-6|.|.
TGTGCCAGCAGCTTAGCCTCCTCCTATAATTCACCCCTCCACTTT
CASSLASSYNSPLHF
>TRBV12-3/TRBV12-4|TRBJ1-3|.|.
TGTGCCAGCGGCTCCTTCTCTGGAAACACCATATATTTT
CASGSFSGNTIYF
>TRBV7-8|TRBJ2-1|few|.
TGTGCCAGCAGCTTAGGAGGCGGGAAGGTCGATGAGCAGTTCTTC
CASSLGGGKVDEQFF
>TRBV19|TRBJ2-2|.|.
TGTGCCAGTACCCCCGGTCTGCGGGGAGGTAGAGGCGACACCGGGGAGCTGTTTTTT
CASTPGLRGGRGDTGELFF
>TRBV28|TRBJ1-1|few|.
TGTGCCAGCAGTTTAATCGGGGGGCAGGTGGCTGAAGCTTTCTTT
CASSLIGGQVAEAFF
>TRBV4-3|TRBJ2-5|.|.
TGCGCCAGCAGCCTCCGGGACTACCAAGAGACCCAGTACTTC
CASSLRDYQETQYF
>TRBV10-2|TRBJ2-1|.|.
TGCGCCAGCAGTGAGCCCTCTGGGAATGAGCAGTTCTTC
CASSEPSGNEQFF
>TRBV19|TRBJ1-2|.|TRBD1
TGTGCCAGTAGTGCACCCAACAGGGGGCTCAACTATGGCTACACCTTC
CASSAPNRGLNYGYTF
>TRBV6-1|TRBJ2-7|.|TRBD2
TGTGCCAGCAGTGAAGGGAGCGGGGGGATTTACGAGCAGTACTTC
CASSEGSGGIYEQYF
>TRBV6-5|TRBJ1-1|.|TRBD1
TGTGCCATCACTCGGCAGAGGACAGGAGGTTGGGCTTTCTTT
CAITRQRTGGWAFF
>TRBV18|TRBJ2-2|.|.
TGTGCCAGCTCACCGGACCTGAACACCGGGGAGCTGTTTTTT
CASSPDLNTGELFF
>TRBV28|TRBJ1-2|.|.
TGTGCCAGTGAGGGGGGAAGGGGAGGCTACACCTTC
CASEGGRGGYTF
>TRBV27|TRBJ1-4|.|.
TGTGCCAGCAGCCCCCACCGGCGGCCTAATGAAAAACTGTTTTTT
CASSPHRRPNEKLFF
>TRBV25-1|TRBJ1-1|.|.
TGTGCCAGCAACACGGCCTATAGCACTGAAGCTTTCTTT
CASNTAYSTEAFF
>TRBV18|TRBJ1-4|.|TRBD1
TGTGCCAGCTCACTACCGACAGGGCTCAATGAAAAACTGTTTTTT
CASSLPTGLNEKLFF
>TRBV30|TRBJ1-3|once|TRBD1
TGTGCCTGGAGTGAGACAGGGACTGGAAACACCATATATTTT
CAWSETGTGNTIYF
>TRBV16|TRBJ2-5|.|TRBD1
TGTGCCAGCAGCCAATCGAGGGCAGGGGGAGAGACCCAGTACTTC
CASSQSRAGGETQYF
>TRBV6-5|TRBJ1-2|.|.
TGTGCCAGCAGTTACGCTTTCGGGAGGGGCTACACCTTC
CASSYAFGRGYTF
>TRBV7-9|TRBJ2-1|.|.
TGTGCCAGCAGCTTAGTCGGTGACAGAAGCTCCTACAATGAGCAGTTCTTC
CASSLVGDRSSYNEQFF
>TRBV13|TRBJ2-3|.|TRBD2
TGTGCCAGCAGCACCGGGACTAGCGGGGCAAAGGTGACAGATACGCAGTATTTT
CASSTGTSGAKVTDTQYF